These T cell receptor beta chains were read from a single sample in a study of blood T cell repertoires in COVID-19. Sequenced by immunoSEQ multiplex PCR; TCRdb stores in-frame clones only, minus some. The sample shows roughly 140,000 clones, 80% to 90% of them seen only once. Source material: peripheral blood. These TCRs come from a man aged 65 to 79 with acute or convalescent COVID-19. Both conserved end residues are part of each CDR3. A D gene is named only where the DNA matches it firmly. Clone size is not always given. Where it is, it says once, few, many or a class for expanded clones.

D gene: TRBD2; V gene: TRBV7-6; clone size: .; J gene: TRBJ2-7; CDR3 length: 14; CDR3 DNA: TGTGCCAGCAGCTTATCTAGCGGGAGGTACGAGCAGTACTTC; CDR3 protein: CASSLSSGRYEQYF
D gene: .; V gene: TRBV5-5; clone size: .; J gene: TRBJ2-5; CDR3 length: 19; CDR3 DNA: TGTGCCAGCAGCTTGGTCGCTCCAGGGCAAAGATTGGGTAGGGAGACCCAGTACTTC; CDR3 protein: CASSLVAPGQRLGRETQYF
D gene: TRBD1; V gene: TRBV19; clone size: .; J gene: TRBJ1-2; CDR3 length: 17; CDR3 DNA: TGTGCCAGTAGTATCCTGACAGGGGCCGGAGCTAACTATGGCTACACCTTC; CDR3 protein: CASSILTGAGANYGYTF
D gene: .; V gene: TRBV19; clone size: once; J gene: TRBJ2-5; CDR3 length: 12; CDR3 DNA: TGTGCCAGTAGTAGGAGGGAAGAGACCCAGTACTTC; CDR3 protein: CASSRREETQYF
D gene: TRBD1; V gene: TRBV6-5; clone size: once; J gene: TRBJ1-4; CDR3 length: 14; CDR3 DNA: TGTGCCAGCAGGTGGACAGGGCAGCATGAAAAACTGTTTTTT; CDR3 protein: CASRWTGQHEKLFF
D gene: .; V gene: TRBV9; clone size: once; J gene: TRBJ1-2; CDR3 length: 15; CDR3 DNA: TGTGCCAGCAGCGTTACTTCTCAGGGCCAAGGGGGCTACACCTTC; CDR3 protein: CASSVTSQGQGGYTF
D gene: .; V gene: TRBV4-3; clone size: .; J gene: TRBJ1-2; CDR3 length: 16; CDR3 DNA: TGCGCCAGCAGCCAAGAAGAGGCAGGAGAAGGAGGTAGCTACACCTTC; CDR3 protein: CASSQEEAGEGGSYTF
D gene: TRBD2; V gene: TRBV19; clone size: .; J gene: TRBJ2-7; CDR3 length: 16; CDR3 DNA: TGTGCCAGTAGTACCGACGGGATTAGCGGGAGTTACGAGCAGTACTTC; CDR3 protein: CASSTDGISGSYEQYF
D gene: .; V gene: TRBV6-5; clone size: .; J gene: TRBJ1-5; CDR3 length: 15; CDR3 DNA: TGTGCCAGCAGTTACAATGCGATGAGCAATCAGCCCCAGCATTTT; CDR3 protein: CASSYNAMSNQPQHF
D gene: .; V gene: TRBV28; clone size: .; J gene: TRBJ2-1; CDR3 length: 13; CDR3 DNA: TGTGCCACCCAGGGGGGCTCCTACAATGAGCAGTTCTTC; CDR3 protein: CATQGGSYNEQFF
D gene: .; V gene: TRBV5-4; clone size: .; J gene: TRBJ1-1; CDR3 length: 13; CDR3 DNA: TGTGCCAGCAGCTTGGCCGTGGAGACTGAAGCTTTCTTT; CDR3 protein: CASSLAVETEAFF
D gene: .; V gene: TRBV5-1; clone size: .; J gene: TRBJ2-5; CDR3 length: 12; CDR3 DNA: TGCGCCAGCAGTCCCTTCCAAGAGACCCAGTACTTC; CDR3 protein: CASSPFQETQYF
D gene: .; V gene: TRBV24-1; clone size: .; J gene: TRBJ2-5; CDR3 length: 15; CDR3 DNA: TGTGCCACCAGTGATAACGGGCAGGGACAAGAGACCCAGTACTTC; CDR3 protein: CATSDNGQGQETQYF
D gene: .; V gene: TRBV28; clone size: .; J gene: TRBJ1-4; CDR3 length: 15; CDR3 DNA: TGTGCCAGCAGTTTAGGCGGTGCAACTAATGAAAAACTGTTTTTT; CDR3 protein: CASSLGGATNEKLFF
D gene: TRBD2; V gene: TRBV5-8; clone size: .; J gene: TRBJ2-3; CDR3 length: 16; CDR3 DNA: TGTGCCAGCAGCCTCGGACTAGCGGGTCTCCCAGATACGCAGTATTTT; CDR3 protein: CASSLGLAGLPDTQYF
D gene: .; V gene: TRBV5-1; clone size: .; J gene: TRBJ1-2; CDR3 length: 14; CDR3 DNA: TGCGCCAGCAGCTTGGGGGACACGAGATATGGCTACACCTTC; CDR3 protein: CASSLGDTRYGYTF
D gene: TRBD1; V gene: TRBV5-1; clone size: .; J gene: TRBJ1-1; CDR3 length: 15; CDR3 DNA: TGCGCCAGCAGCTTGGGGGACAGGTTGAACACTGAAGCTTTCTTT; CDR3 protein: CASSLGDRLNTEAFF
D gene: .; V gene: TRBV7-3; clone size: .; J gene: TRBJ2-1; CDR3 length: 15; CDR3 DNA: TGTGCCAGCAGCTCCGACGGGAACCCTGGCAATGAGCAGTTCTTC; CDR3 protein: CASSSDGNPGNEQFF
D gene: TRBD2; V gene: TRBV6-6; clone size: .; J gene: TRBJ2-7; CDR3 length: 14; CDR3 DNA: TGTGCCAGCATCGAAGGACTAGCTGGCTACGAGCAGTACTTC; CDR3 protein: CASIEGLAGYEQYF
D gene: TRBD2; V gene: TRBV19; clone size: .; J gene: TRBJ2-7; CDR3 length: 15; CDR3 DNA: TGTGCCAGTAGTATCGGGACTAGCGGGATCTACGAGCAGTACTTC; CDR3 protein: CASSIGTSGIYEQYF
D gene: .; V gene: TRBV9; clone size: few; J gene: TRBJ1-5; CDR3 length: 16; CDR3 DNA: TGTGCCAGCAGCGTAGCCCGCGGGCTGAGCAATCAGCCCCAGCATTTT; CDR3 protein: CASSVARGLSNQPQHF
D gene: TRBD2; V gene: TRBV5-1; clone size: .; J gene: TRBJ2-1; CDR3 length: 14; CDR3 DNA: TGCGCCAGCACTCCCAAGATCGGGACTACAGAGCAGTTCTTC; CDR3 protein: CASTPKIGTTEQFF
D gene: .; V gene: TRBV11-3; clone size: .; J gene: TRBJ2-3; CDR3 length: 14; CDR3 DNA: TGTGCCAGCAGCTTAGGTAGCGTAACAGATACGCAGTATTTT; CDR3 protein: CASSLGSVTDTQYF